The 10 T cell receptor beta chains given below trace back to one sample, sequenced in a study of response to subunit inactivated influenza vaccine. TCRdb re-derived calls from the RT-PCR reads in MiXCR, one entry per CDR3 protein. The sample consists of around 300,000 distinct CDR3 sequences, 20% to 25% of them appearing once. The specimen comprised PBMCs from blood, sampled approximately 20 months after vaccination. The receptors were gathered from a man between 50 and 69 years old who received an inactivated influenza vaccine.

In its sample, this clonotype was seen many times. V and J are TRBV29-1 and TRBJ1-1; D is possibly TRBD1 (5 bases). In germline, CDR1 is SQVTM, CDR2 ANQGSEA. The CDR3 spans 14 residues. Deletions cut 0 bases from V and 6 bases from J, with 14 bases between. The CDR3 sequence: CSVEDLGKQAEAFF. The CDR3 DNA is TGCAGCGTTGAAGATCTTGGGAAACAGGCTGAAGCTTTCTTT.

This clonotype has ten or more counts. The gene calls are TRBV6-2 or TRBV6-3 and TRBJ2-6, with D unresolved. V dropped 3 bases and J dropped 0 bases, with 6 bases sitting between them. This CDR3 is built from 15 residues. CDR1 and CDR2 from the germline V gene are MNHEY and SVGEGT. CDR3: CASSYQSSGANVLTF. The CDR3 DNA reads TGTGCCAGCAGTTATCAGTCCTCTGGGGCCAACGTCCTGACTTTC.

The CDR3 DNA follows: TGCAGCGCCCTGGGGGCGGGGGATATGAATGAGCAGTTCTTC. Protein product: CSALGAGDMNEQFF. The chain joins TRBV29-1 to TRBJ2-1; D may be TRBD2 (7 bases). The V end was cut by 7 bases, the J end by 7 bases, with 20 bases between. CDR1 and CDR2 (germline): SQVTM, ANQGSEA. The CDR3 runs 14 residues.

There are a few counts of this clonotype. The gene calls are TRBV7-9 and TRBJ2-1; D is uncertain. Germline V gene sequence: CDR1 SEHNR, CDR2 FQNEAQ (reference sequence). The ends were cut back, 1 base at V and 5 bases at J, with 6 bases in the middle. This CDR3 comprises 13 residues. The DNA for the CDR3 is TGTGCCAGCAGCTTAGTTCGGAACAATGAGCAGTTCTTC. This sequence encodes CASSLVRNNEQFF.

The V and J genes are TRBV3-1 and TRBJ2-2; D gene ambiguous. Trimming removed 0 bases from V and 7 bases from J, with 9 bases in between. The length of the CDR3 is 14 residues. Germline loops: CDR1 LGHDT, CDR2 YNNKEL (reference sequence). The CDR3 nucleotides read TGTGCCAGCAGCCAAGATCGGTTCATCGGGGAGCTGTTTTTT. Its protein product is CASSQDRFIGELFF.

V and J are TRBV4-3 and TRBJ2-7; D perhaps matches TRBD2 (6 bases). There are 15 residues in the CDR3. V was cut by 0 bases and J by 2 bases, with 11 bases left in between. The germline CDR1 and CDR2 sequences are LGHNA and YSLEER. CDR3 DNA: TGCGCCAGCAGCCAAGATACGGGGGAAACCTACGAGCAGTACTTC. This translates into CASSQDTGETYEQYF.

The chain uses TRBV6-6 and TRBJ2-7, with D perhaps being TRBD1 or TRBD2 (5 bases each). The CDR3 runs to 13 residues. Trimming left V 6 bases short and J 0 bases short, with 9 bases between. CDR1 and CDR2 from the germline V gene are MNHNY and SVGAGI (reference sequence). The CDR3 coding sequence is TGTGCCAGCAGCAGGGAGACCTCCTACGAGCAGTACTTC. It translates to CASSRETSYEQYF.

The CDR3 nucleotides read TGTGCCAGCAGCCGGGGCAGTCGGATCGACCAGCCCCAGCATTTT. This gives the protein CASSRGSRIDQPQHF. This chain joins TRBV12-3 or TRBV12-4 and TRBJ1-5; TRBD1 is a possible D gene (5 bases). The ends were cut back, 6 bases at V and 7 bases at J, with 19 bases in the middle. The CDR3 totals 15 residues.

This clonotype showed up many times. V and J are TRBV12-3 or TRBV12-4 and TRBJ1-5; D not certain. The V end lost 6 bases, the J end lost 2 bases, and 11 bases lay between the germline ends. The CDR3 spans 14 residues. Written as DNA, the CDR3 is TGTGCCAGCAGCTTACTCGTGGGCAATCAGCCCCAGCATTTT. Protein product: CASSLLVGNQPQHF.

This chain joins TRBV5-1 and TRBJ2-1; 10 bases are shared with TRBD2. Per germline, CDR1 SGHRS and CDR2 YFSETQ. The CDR3 contains 16 residues. The J segment lost 10 bases and the V segment lost 0 bases, leaving 10 bases of the junction unmatched. The CDR3 loop is CASSLEPSGRFHEQFF. The DNA for the CDR3 is TGCGCCAGCAGCTTGGAGCCTAGCGGGAGATTTCACGAGCAGTTCTTC.